These T cell receptor beta chains were read from a single sample in a study of PD-1 blockade in mismatch repair-deficient tumors. TCRdb's table, derived via immunoSEQ multiplex PCR, lists solely in-frame clones and lacks some. The data contain around 110,000 clones, over 60% of them singletons. The sequenced sample was peripheral blood, obtained around 60 weeks after starting pembrolizumab. All receptors come from an adult with mismatch repair-deficient cancer. Each CDR3 is given with its conserved first and last residue. A D gene is named only where the DNA matches it firmly. Only part of the rows carry a size: once, few, many, or a class if the clone is expanded.

v_call	clone_size	d_call	j_call	cdr3_aa	cdr3_nt
TRBV19	NA	TRBD2	TRBJ2-7	CASSRLAGTGQSSYEQYF	TGTGCCAGTAGTAGGCTAGCGGGGACGGGCCAAAGCTCCTACGAGCAGTACTTC
TRBV5-5	NA	NA	TRBJ2-5	CASSLDDQGTQYF	TGTGCCAGCAGCTTGGATGATCAAGGGACCCAGTACTTC
TRBV6-1	NA	NA	TRBJ2-7	CASSDVGAYEQYF	TGTGCCAGCAGTGATGTGGGGGCATACGAGCAGTACTTC
TRBV5-5	NA	TRBD1	TRBJ1-2	CASSLQGAANYGYTF	TGTGCCAGCAGCTTACAGGGGGCGGCTAACTATGGCTACACCTTC
TRBV19	NA	TRBD2	TRBJ2-1	CASSILAGANNEQFF	TGTGCCAGTAGTATCCTTGCGGGAGCAAACAATGAGCAGTTCTTC
TRBV19	NA	TRBD1	TRBJ1-1	CASNPGGTTEAFF	TGTGCCAGTAATCCAGGGGGGACCACTGAAGCTTTCTTT
TRBV25-1	NA	NA	TRBJ2-3	CASSPRAGTDTQYF	TGTGCCAGCAGCCCGCGAGCGGGTACAGATACGCAGTATTTT
TRBV30	few	NA	TRBJ1-4	CAWNRGSNEKLFF	TGTGCCTGGAACCGGGGCAGTAATGAAAAACTGTTTTTT
TRBV9	NA	TRBD2	TRBJ2-7	CASSVAGGFSHEQYF	TGTGCCAGCAGCGTGGCGGGAGGCTTTTCCCACGAGCAGTACTTC
TRBV7-3	NA	NA	TRBJ2-3	CASSLLGRTDTQYF	TGTGCCAGCAGCCTTCTAGGACGCACAGATACGCAGTATTTT
TRBV6-5	NA	NA	TRBJ2-7	CASTPRERYEQYF	TGTGCCAGCACCCCCCGGGAAAGGTACGAGCAGTACTTC
TRBV6-5	once	TRBD1	TRBJ1-2	CASSLGTEASGYTF	TGTGCCAGCAGTCTAGGGACAGAGGCGTCTGGCTACACCTTC
TRBV4-2	NA	TRBD1	TRBJ1-4	CASSQDLTGGGEKLFF	TGTGCCAGCAGCCAAGATCTTACAGGGGGCGGTGAAAAACTGTTTTTT
TRBV7-2	once	TRBD2	TRBJ2-7	CASSRTPGLGSYEQYF	TGTGCCAGCAGCAGAACACCGGGACTAGGATCCTACGAGCAGTACTTC
TRBV5-1	NA	TRBD2	TRBJ2-5	CASSKLAGVSETQYF	TGCGCCAGCAGCAAGCTAGCGGGAGTATCAGAGACCCAGTACTTC
TRBV11-3	NA	NA	TRBJ2-1	CASSLGGPPYNEQFF	TGTGCCAGCAGCTTAGGAGGGCCCCCCTACAATGAGCAGTTCTTC
TRBV30	NA	NA	TRBJ1-1	CAWQEEMNTEAFF	TGTGCCTGGCAAGAAGAAATGAACACTGAAGCTTTCTTT
TRBV30	NA	TRBD2	TRBJ2-1	CAWSVVSGSAEQFF	TGTGCCTGGAGTGTAGTTAGCGGGAGCGCTGAGCAGTTCTTC
TRBV11-2	NA	NA	TRBJ2-1	CASSFLTGASPTMSKQFF	TGTGCCAGCAGCTTTCTTACGGGCGCCAGCCCTACAATGAGTAAGCAGTTCTTC
TRBV21-1	NA	NA	TRBJ2-7	CASSKASPGLVPYEQYF	TGTGCCAGCAGCAAAGCTTCTCCGGGACTAGTTCCCTACGAGCAGTACTTC
TRBV5-6	NA	TRBD1	TRBJ1-2	CASSPTGVNYGYTF	TGTGCCAGCAGCCCGACAGGGGTTAACTATGGCTACACCTTC